This passage covers 17 T cell receptor beta chains from one sample sequenced in a study of cytomegalovirus exposure and HLA in healthy donors. Primers for the PCR totalled 60 Vbeta and 13 Jbeta. The repertoire was sequenced with immunoSEQ multiplex PCR; TCRdb's copy has only in-frame clones and lacks some. In the table there are 100,000 to 150,000 clones, over 70% of which are singletons. The specimen sequenced was PBMCs. The receptor set was obtained from a woman aged 50 to 60 in good health and CMV-seropositive.

The chain recombines TRBV2 with TRBJ1-5; D call uncertain. V lost 1 base and J 2 bases, leaving 9 bases between the germline ends. This CDR3 spans 15 amino acids. Germline-derived CDR1 and CDR2 are SNHLY and FYNNEI. The CDR3 sequence: CASSEVGGGNQPQHF. The CDR3 nucleotides read TGTGCCAGCAGTGAAGTGGGCGGGGGCAATCAGCCCCAGCATTTT.

The V call is TRBV13, the J call TRBJ2-2; 8 bases fit TRBD1. The junction had 2 bases not matched to a gene; V was cut back by 2 bases and J by 6 bases. Germline CDR1 reads PRHDT; CDR2 reads FYEKMQ (reference sequence). CDR3 length: 14 residues. The CDR3 sequence: CASSLNRGAGELFF. CDR3 in DNA: TGTGCCAGCAGCTTAAACAGGGGGGCCGGGGAGCTGTTTTTT.

This chain uses TRBV18 with TRBJ2-1; no definite D call. Germline V lookup: CDR1 KGHSH, CDR2 LQKENI. This CDR3 region has 16 residues. The germline V and J ends were trimmed by 1 base and 0 bases, with 10 bases remaining between them. CDR3 sequence: CASSPRHLSSYNEQFF. The CDR3 nucleotides are TGTGCCAGCTCACCACGACACCTGAGCTCCTACAATGAGCAGTTCTTC.

The chain combines TRBV5-1 with TRBJ2-1; D perhaps matches TRBD2 (5 bases). The V end was cut by 7 bases, the J end by 10 bases, with 12 bases between. The CDR3 spans 11 residues. CDR1 SGHRS and CDR2 YFSETQ come from the germline V gene. This CDR3 is CASGDYDEQFF. DNA of the CDR3: TGCGCCAGCGGCGACTACGACGAGCAGTTCTTC. The whole variable domain, filled in from reference TRBV5-1 and TRBJ2-1, reads KAGVTQTPRYLIKTRGQQVTLSCSPISGHRSVSWYQQTPGQGLQFLFEYFSETQRNKGNFPGRFSGRQFSNSRSEMNVSTLELGDSALYLCASGDYDEQFFGPGTRLTVL.

This chain uses TRBV5-4 with TRBJ2-7; no clear D gene. This CDR3 spans 13 amino acids. V shed 4 bases and J shed 2 bases, with 10 bases lying between them. Germline loops: CDR1 SGHNT, CDR2 YYREEE (reference sequence). DNA for the CDR3: TGTGCCAGCAGCCGTACAGAAACCTACGAGCAGTACTTC. Translated, it gives CASSRTETYEQYF.

The chain has TRBV6-1 and TRBJ1-2; no reliable D call. The germline V gene encodes CDR1 MNHNS and CDR2 SASEGT. Trimming shortened V by 4 bases and J by 14 bases, and 14 bases separated the two germline ends. This CDR3 contains 11 residues. The CDR3 DNA reads as TGTGCCAGCAGTGGCCACACGGGTAAAACCTTC. Translation: CASSGHTGKTF.

The V gene is TRBV11-3, the J gene TRBJ2-3, with 7 bases fitting TRBD1. The CDR3 extends over 13 amino acids. The germline CDR1 and CDR2 sequences are SGHNT and YENEEA. V was clipped by 5 bases and J by 8 bases; unmatched bases: 7. CDR3 bases: TGTGCCAGCAGCGACAGACAGGGTCGTACGCAGTATTTT. This encodes CASSDRQGRTQYF. The variable domain in full, with the rest retrieved from reference TRBV11-3 and TRBJ2-3, is EAGVVQSPRYKIIEKKQPVAFWCNPISGHNTLYWYLQNLGQGPELLIRYENEEAVDDSQLPKDRFSAERLKGVDSTLKIQPAELGDSAVYLCASSDRQGRTQYFGPGTRLTVL.

The chain links TRBV18 to TRBJ1-1; no firm D call. CDR3 length: 13 amino acids. V was trimmed by 1 base and J by 0 bases, leaving 3 bases between them. The germline CDR1 and CDR2 sequences are KGHSH and LQKENI. The CDR3 reads CASSPQLNTEAFF. The DNA of the CDR3 is TGTGCCAGCTCACCACAGCTGAACACTGAAGCTTTCTTT.

The sample holds a few counts of this clone. The chain has TRBV5-8 and TRBJ2-7; maybe TRBD1 (5 bases). Germline-derived CDR1 and CDR2 are SGHTS and YDEGEE. Trimming took 3 bases from V and 0 from J, leaving 13 bases between them. This CDR3 is 15 amino acids long. The CDR3, as DNA: TGTGCCAGCAGCTCGGACACTCCGAGCTCCTACGAGCAGTACTTC. Translated: CASSSDTPSSYEQYF.

The V and J genes are TRBV7-9 and TRBJ1-5, with D unresolved. The CDR3 totals 14 residues. Trimming removed 2 bases at V and 2 bases at J, with 7 bases between. Germline CDR1 reads SEHNR; CDR2 reads FQNEAQ (reference sequence). The CDR3 loop reads CASSLQDRNQPQHF. The DNA of the CDR3 is TGTGCCAGCAGCTTACAGGATCGCAATCAGCCCCAGCATTTT.

The sample holds one count of this clone. V is TRBV28 and J is TRBJ1-5; TRBD1 matches at 7 bases. The germline CDR1 and CDR2 sequences are MDHEN and SYDVKM. The CDR3 extends over 22 amino acids. V dropped 4 bases and J dropped 2; count of bases not matched to a gene: 26. CDR3 bases: TGTGCCAGCAGTTCTCCGGGACAGTCTGCGCCGTTCGTTCAAAGGCGCAATCAGCCCCAGCATTTT. It codes for CASSSPGQSAPFVQRRNQPQHF. Full variable domain (missing parts from reference TRBV28 and TRBJ1-5): DVKVTQSSRYLVKRTGEKVFLECVQDMDHENMFWYRQDPGLGLRLIYFSYDVKMKEKGDIPEGYSVSREKKERFSLILESASTNQTSMYLCASSSPGQSAPFVQRRNQPQHFGDGTRLSIL.

This clone was detected a few times. The chain links TRBV6-6 to TRBJ1-5; 8 bases are shared with TRBD1. The length of the CDR3 is 14 residues. Germline CDR1 is MNHNY and CDR2 is SVGAGI (reference sequence). J was trimmed by 6 bases and V by 4 bases; bases with no gene match: 5. This CDR3 is CASSFGQGGQPQHF. The DNA for the CDR3 is TGTGCCAGCAGTTTCGGACAGGGTGGTCAGCCCCAGCATTTT.

There are a few counts of this clone. V is TRBV5-1 and J is TRBJ2-1, with D perhaps TRBD2 (7 bases). The V and J ends lost 7 bases and 5 bases respectively, with 16 bases between them. CDR1 is SGHRS, CDR2 YFSETQ, per germline. The CDR3 consists of 14 residues. CDR3 amino acids: CASGGAGLHNEQFF. CDR3 sequence (DNA): TGCGCCAGCGGGGGGGCAGGGTTACACAATGAGCAGTTCTTC.

The chain employs TRBV4-3 and TRBJ1-1; possibly TRBD1 for D (5 bases). The CDR3 has 20 residues. Germline V gene data show CDR1 as LGHNA and CDR2 as YSLEER. Trimming pared 4 bases from V and 5 bases from J, leaving 32 bases between. In nucleotides, the CDR3 is TGCGCCAGCAGCCTGGGGACTGTTTTATTCCACAAAGGAGGGAGAACTGAAGCTTTCTTT. It yields the protein CASSLGTVLFHKGGRTEAFF.

This sequence joins TRBV10-3 and TRBJ1-6, with TRBD1 as a possible D gene (5 bases). The V and J ends lost 0 bases and 0 bases respectively, with 9 bases between them. The germline V gene has CDR1 ENHRY and CDR2 SYGVKD. The CDR3 contains 17 residues. CDR3 protein: CAISESTGGSYNSPLHF. CDR3 nucleotide sequence: TGTGCCATCAGTGAGTCGACGGGGGGCTCCTATAATTCACCCCTCCACTTT.

This rearrangement joins TRBV6-5 to TRBJ1-1, with D perhaps TRBD1 (6 bases). From germline, CDR1 is MNHEY and CDR2 SVGAGI. This CDR3 contains 15 residues. The V gene lost 1 base and the J gene lost 6 bases, with 15 bases spanning the gap. CDR3 DNA: TGTGCCAGCAGTTACTTGGGCAGGGGTCCGTCTGAAGCTTTCTTT. It encodes CASSYLGRGPSEAFF.

This clone appeared a few times. This chain links TRBV18 with TRBJ2-4; D might be TRBD2 (7 bases). Germline V gene data show CDR1 as KGHSH and CDR2 as LQKENI. The length of the CDR3 is 14 residues. The V end was cut by 3 bases, the J end by 9 bases, with 15 bases between. The CDR3 sequence is CASSPAAAGAIQYF. CDR3 DNA: TGTGCCAGCTCACCGGCCGCCGCGGGGGCCATTCAGTACTTC. Full variable domain (missing parts from reference TRBV18 and TRBJ2-4): NAGVMQNPRHLVRRRGQEARLRCSPMKGHSHVYWYRQLPEEGLKFMVYLQKENIIDESGMPKERFSAEFPKEGPSILRIQQVVRGDSAAYFCASSPAAAGAIQYFGAGTRLSVL.